The clone carrying this T cell receptor beta chain was recorded only once. These data originate in a study of blood T cell repertoires in COVID-19. Turning to the study itself: Donors in the United States, Italy and Spain gave samples during acute or convalescent COVID-19. The analysed material was cDNA or gDNA that came from T cells, B-cell-depleted T cells, or PBMCs.

As handled by the study authors: Reference gene primer amplification gave nucleated cell count estimates. The data were produced by immunoSEQ multiplex PCR, yet TCRdb's version contains in-frame clones alone and is incomplete. V, J and clone size reflect that table, while D and trimming were determined from the DNA. The sample records roughly 120,000 clones, 75% to 90% being singletons. Germline values: CDR1 WSHSY, CDR2 SAAADI. V lost 10 bases and J lost 6; bases outside the gene matches: 12. CDR3 length: 14 amino acids. The chain combines TRBV10-2 with TRBJ2-1; TRBD1 aligns across 7 bases. The receptor's source is a human donor in a cohort sampled during active COVID-19. Sequenced: peripheral blood. Here the CDR3 reads CATRGQERVNEQFF. The CDR3 DNA follows: TGCGCCACAAGGGGGCAGGAGAGGGTCAATGAGCAGTTCTTC.